This T cell receptor beta chain derives from a study of regulatory T cells in long-lasting Graves disease. HTBI primers from iRepertoire and Arm-PCR of CDR3 regions yielded the TCR beta libraries. Each CDR3 protein gets one entry after TCRdb re-called the multiplex PCR reads with MiXCR. Of under 450,000 distinct CDR3 sequences detected, roughly a quarter appear once; the ten largest clones hold about a quarter. This CDR3 has 14 amino acids. The ends were cut back, 2 bases at V and 2 bases at J, with 10 bases in the middle. Overall study findings and caveats: Persistent Graves' patients showed a TCR diversity that was lower than that of newly diagnosed ones. The analysis examined peripheral blood only and excluded thyroid tissue. Persistent disease preferred TRBV28, TRBJ1-2 and TRBJ2-5.

Time point denoted: persistent/refractory GD, antithyroid drugs over 5 years with positive TRAb. Preparation of the TCR library used RNA extracted from PBMCs. Patients hailed from an endocrinology department in Xi'an, China. Ten or more counts support this clonotype. Its antigen is not identified. The chain recombines TRBV12-3 or TRBV12-4 with TRBJ2-7, with D uncertain. The TCR originated in a female donor with Graves disease. Here the sequenced sample was peripheral blood mononuclear cells (PBMCs), taken when the disease was refractory, from a patient treated with antithyroid drugs. The DNA for the CDR3 is TGTGCCAGCAGTTTACGTTCCGATACCTACGAGCAGTACTTC. This gives the protein CASSLRSDTYEQYF.